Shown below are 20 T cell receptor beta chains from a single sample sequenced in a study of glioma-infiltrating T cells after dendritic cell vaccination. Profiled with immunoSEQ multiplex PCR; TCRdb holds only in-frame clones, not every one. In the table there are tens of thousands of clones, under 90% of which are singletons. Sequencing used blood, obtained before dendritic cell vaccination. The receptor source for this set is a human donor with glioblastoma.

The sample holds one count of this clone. The CDR3 bases are TGTGCCAGCAGCTTGAGTGACAGGGGACCCTATAATTCACCCCTCCACTTT. Protein product: CASSLSDRGPYNSPLHF. The chain joins TRBV5-4 to TRBJ1-6; 8 nucleotides line up with TRBD1. The CDR3 loop spans 17 amino acids. J lost 2 bases, V lost 1 base, and 5 bases had no gene match. Germline CDR1 and CDR2: SGHNT and YYREEE (reference sequence).

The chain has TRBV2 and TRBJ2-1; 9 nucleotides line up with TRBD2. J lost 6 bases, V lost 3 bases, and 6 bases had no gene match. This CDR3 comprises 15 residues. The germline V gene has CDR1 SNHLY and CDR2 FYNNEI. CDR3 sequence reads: CASSDPSGRFNEQFF. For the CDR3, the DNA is TGTGCCAGCAGTGATCCAAGCGGGAGGTTCAATGAGCAGTTCTTC.

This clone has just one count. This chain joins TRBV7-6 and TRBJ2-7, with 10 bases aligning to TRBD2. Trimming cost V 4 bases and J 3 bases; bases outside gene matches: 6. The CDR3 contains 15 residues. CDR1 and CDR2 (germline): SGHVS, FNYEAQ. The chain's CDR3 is CASSYSGGPNYEQYF. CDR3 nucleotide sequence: TGTGCCAGCAGCTATAGCGGGGGGCCGAACTACGAGCAGTACTTC.

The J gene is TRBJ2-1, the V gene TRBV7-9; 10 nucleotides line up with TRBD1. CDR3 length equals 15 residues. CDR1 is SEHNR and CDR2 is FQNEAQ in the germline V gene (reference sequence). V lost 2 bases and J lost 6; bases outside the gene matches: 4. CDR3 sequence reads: CASSLSGQGRNEQFF. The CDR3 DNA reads TGTGCCAGCAGCTTATCGGGACAGGGGCGCAATGAGCAGTTCTTC.

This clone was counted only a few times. The CDR3 is CASRSGGTVTYEQYF. CDR3 in DNA: TGTGCCAGCAGATCTGGCGGGACCGTGACCTACGAGCAGTACTTC. This chain links TRBV6-5 with TRBJ2-7, with D possibly TRBD2 on 6 matching bases. Germline V lookup: CDR1 MNHEY, CDR2 SVGAGI. CDR3 length: 15 amino acids. Trimming took off 6 bases at V and 2 bases at J, with 17 bases between the two ends.

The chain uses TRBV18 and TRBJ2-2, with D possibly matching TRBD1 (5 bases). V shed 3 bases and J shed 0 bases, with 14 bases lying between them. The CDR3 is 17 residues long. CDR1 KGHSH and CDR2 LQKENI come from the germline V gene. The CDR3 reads CASSPWGRDANTGELFF. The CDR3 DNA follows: TGTGCCAGCTCACCGTGGGGCCGAGACGCGAACACCGGGGAGCTGTTTTTT. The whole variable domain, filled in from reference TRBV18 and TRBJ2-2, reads NAGVMQNPRHLVRRRGQEARLRCSPMKGHSHVYWYRQLPEEGLKFMVYLQKENIIDESGMPKERFSAEFPKEGPSILRIQQVVRGDSAAYFCASSPWGRDANTGELFFGEGSRLTVL.

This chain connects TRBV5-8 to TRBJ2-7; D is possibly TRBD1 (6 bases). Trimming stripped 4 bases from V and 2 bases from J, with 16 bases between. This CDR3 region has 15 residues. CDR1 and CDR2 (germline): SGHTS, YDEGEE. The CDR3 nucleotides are TGTGCCAGCAGCCCGACACAGGGACCACCCTACGAGCAGTACTTC. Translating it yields CASSPTQGPPYEQYF.

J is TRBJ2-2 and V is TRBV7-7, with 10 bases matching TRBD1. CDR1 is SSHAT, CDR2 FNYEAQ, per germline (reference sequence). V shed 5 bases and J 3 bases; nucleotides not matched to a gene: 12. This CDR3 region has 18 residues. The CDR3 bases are TGTGCCAGCAGCCCAGCCCGGGACAGGGGATTGCACACCGGGGAGCTGTTTTTT. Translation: CASSPARDRGLHTGELFF.

Here the CDR3 reads CASSIPQGSGTEAFF. The CDR3 nucleotides read TGTGCCAGCAGCATACCACAGGGATCGGGCACTGAAGCTTTCTTT. This chain uses TRBV7-9 with TRBJ1-1; perhaps TRBD1 as D (6 bases). Trimming pared 5 bases from V and 4 bases from J, leaving 17 bases between. Germline CDR1 is SEHNR and CDR2 is FQNEAQ (reference sequence). The CDR3 has 15 amino acids.

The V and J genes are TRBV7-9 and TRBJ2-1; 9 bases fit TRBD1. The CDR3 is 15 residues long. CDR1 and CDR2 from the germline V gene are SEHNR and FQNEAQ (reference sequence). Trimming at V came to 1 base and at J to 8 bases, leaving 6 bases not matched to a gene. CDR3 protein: CASSLGTGEIDEQFF. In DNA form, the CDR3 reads TGTGCCAGCAGCTTAGGGACAGGGGAGATCGATGAGCAGTTCTTC.

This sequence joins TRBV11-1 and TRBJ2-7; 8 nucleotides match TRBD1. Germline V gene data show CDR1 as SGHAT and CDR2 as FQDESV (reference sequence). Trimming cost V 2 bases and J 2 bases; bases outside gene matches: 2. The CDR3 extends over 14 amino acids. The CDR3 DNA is TGTGCCAGCAGCTTATTACAGGGGGCCTACGAGCAGTACTTC. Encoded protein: CASSLLQGAYEQYF.

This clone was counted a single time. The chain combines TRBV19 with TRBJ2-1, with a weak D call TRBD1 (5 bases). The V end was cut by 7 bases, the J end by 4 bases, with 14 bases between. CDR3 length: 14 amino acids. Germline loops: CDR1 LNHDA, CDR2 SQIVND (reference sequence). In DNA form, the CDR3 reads TGTGCCAGTACCCCTGGACACAGATACAATGAGCAGTTCTTC. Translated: CASTPGHRYNEQFF.

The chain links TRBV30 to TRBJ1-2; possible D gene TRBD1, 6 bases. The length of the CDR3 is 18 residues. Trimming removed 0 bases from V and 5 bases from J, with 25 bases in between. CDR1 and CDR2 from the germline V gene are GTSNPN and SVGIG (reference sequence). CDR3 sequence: CAWSVRDRPGETRYGYTF. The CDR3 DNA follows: TGTGCCTGGAGTGTACGGGATCGGCCAGGGGAAACTAGGTATGGCTACACCTTC.

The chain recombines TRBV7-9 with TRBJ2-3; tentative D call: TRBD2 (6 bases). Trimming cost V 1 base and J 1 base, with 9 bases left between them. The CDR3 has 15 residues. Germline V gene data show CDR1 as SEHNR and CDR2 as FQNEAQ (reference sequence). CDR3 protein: CASSLGGVGTDTQYF. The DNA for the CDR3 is TGTGCCAGCAGCTTAGGGGGGGTAGGCACAGATACGCAGTATTTT.

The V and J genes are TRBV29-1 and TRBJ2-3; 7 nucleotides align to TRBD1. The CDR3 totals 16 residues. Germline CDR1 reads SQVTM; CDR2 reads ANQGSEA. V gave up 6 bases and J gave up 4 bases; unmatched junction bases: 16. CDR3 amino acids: CSVASRLRQGADTQYF. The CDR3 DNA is TGCAGCGTCGCCTCGCGGCTTCGGCAGGGGGCAGATACGCAGTATTTT.

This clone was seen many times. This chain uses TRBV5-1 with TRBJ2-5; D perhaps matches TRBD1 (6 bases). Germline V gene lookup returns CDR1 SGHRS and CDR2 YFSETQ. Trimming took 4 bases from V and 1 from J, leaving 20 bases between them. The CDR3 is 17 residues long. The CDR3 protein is CASSPNGPGEVQETQYF. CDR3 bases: TGCGCCAGCAGCCCTAACGGGCCAGGGGAAGTCCAAGAGACCCAGTACTTC.

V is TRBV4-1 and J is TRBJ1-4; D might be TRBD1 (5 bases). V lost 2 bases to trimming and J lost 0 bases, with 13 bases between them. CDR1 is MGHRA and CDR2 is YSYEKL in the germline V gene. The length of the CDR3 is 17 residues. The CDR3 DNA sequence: TGCGCCAGCAGCCAAAGCGCAGGGTGGACAACTAATGAAAAACTGTTTTTT. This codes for CASSQSAGWTTNEKLFF.

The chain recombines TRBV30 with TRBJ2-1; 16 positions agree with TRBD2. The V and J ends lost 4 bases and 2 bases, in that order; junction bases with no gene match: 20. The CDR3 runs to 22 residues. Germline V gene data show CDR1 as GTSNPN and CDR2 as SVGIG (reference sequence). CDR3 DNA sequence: TGTGCCTGGAAGGCGGGACTAGCGGGAGGGCCCTTCCGTCCTAGGGCCTACAATGAGCAGTTCTTC. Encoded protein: CAWKAGLAGGPFRPRAYNEQFF.

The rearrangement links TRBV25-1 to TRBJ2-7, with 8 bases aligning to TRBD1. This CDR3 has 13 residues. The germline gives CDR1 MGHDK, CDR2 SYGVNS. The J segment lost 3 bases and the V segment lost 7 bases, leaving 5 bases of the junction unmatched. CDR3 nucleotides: TGTGCCAGCACTAGGACAGGGATCTACGAGCAGTACTTC. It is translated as CASTRTGIYEQYF.

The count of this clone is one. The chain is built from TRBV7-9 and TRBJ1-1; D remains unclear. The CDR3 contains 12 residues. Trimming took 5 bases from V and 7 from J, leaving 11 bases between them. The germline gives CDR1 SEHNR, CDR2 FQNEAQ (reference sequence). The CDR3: CASSAIGIEAFF. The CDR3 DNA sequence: TGTGCCAGCAGCGCGATCGGGATTGAAGCTTTCTTT.